These 5 T cell receptor beta chains came from one sample sequenced in a study of vaccination effects on CD4 cells after COVID-19. Profiling relied on immunoSEQ multiplex PCR, and the TCRdb table lists in-frame clones only, not all of them. The repertoire has tens of thousands of clones, more than 65% of them found once; the top ten carry 3.5% to 4.5%. Subsequent to approximately 9 days of culture, CD4+ T cells were isolated. Infection with SARS-CoV-2 occurred in the person between March and December 2020, and PCR confirmed it. Participants received two doses of either the BNT162b2 or mRNA-1273 vaccine. Their recognized antigens are unknown. Sequencing was performed on CD4+ T cells from PBMCs cultured without peptide, taken after COVID-19 vaccination. The receptors were gathered from a human donor who had a prior SARS-CoV-2 infection.

The chain employs TRBV6-1 and TRBJ2-3; 9 bases fit TRBD1. J gave up 6 bases and V 2 bases, and 6 bases lay outside the gene matches. There are 15 residues in the CDR3. The germline V gene encodes CDR1 MNHNS and CDR2 SASEGT. CDR3 loop: CASSEWDRVLDTQYF. CDR3 nucleotides: TGTGCCAGCAGTGAATGGGACAGGGTCTTGGATACGCAGTATTTT.

The J gene is TRBJ2-3, the V gene TRBV15, with 12 bases aligning to TRBD2. The V segment lost 0 bases and the J segment 4 bases; nucleotides outside the gene matches: 5. This CDR3 comprises 17 residues. Germline V gene lookup returns CDR1 LNHNV and CDR2 YYDKDF (reference sequence). The CDR3 DNA reads TGTGCCACCAGCAGAGATCTGCTAGCGGGAGGGGCAGATACGCAGTATTTT. Its protein product is CATSRDLLAGGADTQYF.

This chain links TRBV30 with TRBJ1-6; D is perhaps TRBD1 (6 bases). The CDR3 spans 19 residues. Germline-derived CDR1 and CDR2 are GTSNPN and SVGIG (reference sequence). Trimming removed 0 bases at V and 3 bases at J, with 21 bases between. As DNA, the CDR3 is TGTGCCTGGAGTGTACTGGGGACACTTATCAGCAACTATAATTCACCCCTCCACTTT. It is translated as CAWSVLGTLISNYNSPLHF. Looking up the rest from reference TRBV30 and TRBJ1-6 gives the full variable domain: SQTIHQWPATLVQPVGSPLSLECTVEGTSNPNLYWYRQAAGRGLQLLFYSVGIGQISSEVPQNLSASRPQDRQFILSSKKLLLSDSGFYLCAWSVLGTLISNYNSPLHFGNGTRLTVT.

The gene calls are TRBV7-9 and TRBJ1-3; D might be TRBD1 (5 bases). Trimming took off 2 bases at V and 4 bases at J, with 15 bases between the two ends. The CDR3 runs 16 residues. The germline V gene encodes CDR1 SEHNR and CDR2 FQNEAQ (reference sequence). CDR3 coding DNA: TGTGCCAGCAGCTTACCGCGGGGGTCGACGGGAAACACCATATATTTT. It translates to CASSLPRGSTGNTIYF.

This clone was seen only once. The genes are TRBV10-3 and TRBJ1-2; TRBD1 might be the D (6 bases). Germline V CDR1 and CDR2: ENHRY, SYGVKD. This CDR3 has 15 amino acids. Trimming shortened V by 1 base and J by 4 bases, and 13 bases separated the two germline ends. The CDR3 DNA reads TGTGCCATCAGTGAGTTCGCCAGGGGAGGCTATGGCTACACCTTC. This translates into CAISEFARGGYGYTF.